The 28 T cell receptor beta chains below come from one sample, sequenced in a study of blood T cell repertoires in COVID-19. Libraries were prepared by immunoSEQ multiplex PCR; TCRdb keeps only in-frame clonotypes and omits some of them. The sample has about 110,000 clones, over 65% seen once; the top ten hold about 1.8%. Sequencing used peripheral blood. The receptors derive from a woman aged 35 to 49 with acute or convalescent COVID-19.

CDR3 protein: CASSATGLYGYTF. CDR3 coding DNA: TGTGCCAGCAGTGCGACAGGGCTATATGGCTACACCTTC. V and J are TRBV12-3 or TRBV12-4 and TRBJ1-2, with 7 bases lining up with TRBD1. The trim removed 5 bases at V and 5 bases at J, leaving 5 bases unmatched. This CDR3 is 13 amino acids long.

The rearrangement uses TRBV5-1 and TRBJ2-5; possibly TRBD1 for D (7 bases). Trimming pared 2 bases from V and 1 base from J, leaving 12 bases between. CDR1 SGHRS and CDR2 YFSETQ come from the germline V gene. CDR3 length: 15 amino acids. The chain's CDR3 is CASSFQGGPQETQYF. The CDR3 nucleotides read TGCGCCAGCAGCTTTCAGGGGGGTCCCCAAGAGACCCAGTACTTC. Filled out from reference TRBV5-1 and TRBJ2-5, the complete variable domain reads KAGVTQTPRYLIKTRGQQVTLSCSPISGHRSVSWYQQTPGQGLQFLFEYFSETQRNKGNFPGRFSGRQFSNSRSEMNVSTLELGDSALYLCASSFQGGPQETQYFGPGTRLLVL.

CDR3 loop: CASGSGSRGNEQYF. The CDR3 nucleotides are TGTGCCAGCGGGTCGGGCAGCAGGGGTAACGAGCAGTACTTC. The genes are TRBV7-2 and TRBJ2-7; D perhaps matches TRBD1 (6 bases). Germline V lookup: CDR1 SGHTA, CDR2 FQGNSA. The V gene lost 8 bases and the J gene lost 5 bases, with 19 bases spanning the gap. This CDR3 contains 14 residues.

This CDR3 is CASSDALGTTQYF. CDR3 bases: TGTGCCAGCAGTGACGCGCTAGGAACTACGCAGTATTTT. This chain joins TRBV6-4 and TRBJ2-3; D unclear. The CDR3 spans 13 residues. CDR1 and CDR2 from the germline V gene are MRHNA and SNTAGT. Trimming took 2 bases from V and 8 from J, leaving 11 bases between them.

This chain links TRBV10-3 with TRBJ2-2, with TRBD2 identical over 10 bases. J gave up 4 bases and V 3 bases, and 5 bases lay outside the gene matches. Germline-derived CDR1 and CDR2 are ENHRY and SYGVKD. This CDR3 has 16 amino acids. CDR3 amino acids: CAISDSGGLGTGELFF. CDR3 nucleotides: TGTGCCATCAGTGATAGCGGGGGGCTGGGCACCGGGGAGCTGTTTTTT.

The chain joins TRBV7-2 to TRBJ2-5, with 12 positions matching TRBD2. The CDR3 sequence is 15 residues long. Germline loops: CDR1 SGHTA, CDR2 FQGNSA. Losses at the gene ends were 5 bases for V and 4 bases for J; bases not matched to a gene: 5. The CDR3 nucleotides read TGTGCCAGCAGCGCGCAACTAGCGGGGGGAGAGACCCAGTACTTC. Residues: CASSAQLAGGETQYF.

This sequence joins TRBV6-2 or TRBV6-3 and TRBJ1-6; tentatively, D is TRBD1 (6 bases). CDR3 length equals 14 residues. The V and J ends lost 4 bases and 7 bases respectively, with 11 bases between them. The germline gives CDR1 MNHEY, CDR2 SVGEGT. CDR3 region: CASSLTGGNSPLHF. In nucleotides, the CDR3 is TGTGCCAGCAGTTTGACAGGTGGAAATTCACCCCTCCACTTT.

The chain employs TRBV6-5 and TRBJ2-1, with TRBD2 matching over 8 bases. Losses at the gene ends were 4 bases for V and 4 bases for J; bases not matched to a gene: 6. The CDR3 is 15 amino acids. Looked up from germline, CDR1 is MNHEY and CDR2 is SVGAGI. CDR3 sequence: CASSSGGAEYNEQFF. CDR3 coding DNA: TGTGCCAGCAGTTCCGGGGGGGCAGAATACAATGAGCAGTTCTTC.

The sample holds a few counts of this clone. The chain employs TRBV6-2 or TRBV6-3 and TRBJ1-5; D is undetermined. The length of the CDR3 is 13 residues. V shed 5 bases and J shed 5 bases, with 10 bases lying between them. The germline V gene has CDR1 MNHEY and CDR2 SVGEGT. This CDR3 is CASSPENYQPQHF. The CDR3 nucleotides are TGTGCCAGCAGTCCGGAGAATTATCAGCCCCAGCATTTT.

This clone was counted between two and nine times. The chain employs TRBV20-1 and TRBJ1-1, with a weak D call TRBD1 (6 bases). This CDR3 has 11 amino acids. Germline values: CDR1 DFQATT, CDR2 SNEGSKA (reference sequence). This chain's CDR3 is CSTGGGTEAFF. CDR3 DNA sequence: TGCAGCACGGGAGGGGGCACTGAAGCTTTCTTT.

The chain combines TRBV19 with TRBJ2-3, with TRBD2 matching over 7 bases. There are 14 residues in the CDR3. Trimming cost V 6 bases and J 0 bases; bases outside gene matches: 3. The germline V gene has CDR1 LNHDA and CDR2 SQIVND (reference sequence). The CDR3 bases are TGTGCCAGTAGGAAGCGGGGCAGCACAGATACGCAGTATTTT. Its translation is CASRKRGSTDTQYF. Full variable domain (rest looked up from reference TRBV19 and TRBJ2-3): DGGITQSPKYLFRKEGQNVTLSCEQNLNHDAMYWYRQDPGQGLRLIYYSQIVNDFQKGDIAEGYSVSREKKESFPLTVTSAQKNPTAFYLCASRKRGSTDTQYFGPGTRLTVL.

This clone was seen once. The chain combines TRBV20-1 with TRBJ2-3; no definite D call. This CDR3 region has 11 residues. CDR1 and CDR2 from the germline V gene are DFQATT and SNEGSKA (reference sequence). Trimming removed 0 bases from V and 6 bases from J, with 4 bases in between. The CDR3 bases are TGCAGTGCTAGAGATAGTGATACGCAGTATTTT. This translates into CSARDSDTQYF.

The sample holds one count of this clone. The chain recombines TRBV5-1 with TRBJ1-4; possibly TRBD1 for D (6 bases). This CDR3 contains 15 residues. V gave up 4 bases and J gave up 6 bases, with 16 bases separating them. CDR1 and CDR2 from the germline V gene are SGHRS and YFSETQ. This CDR3 is CASSRSGGRHEKLFF. Written as DNA, the CDR3 is TGCGCCAGCAGCCGGTCGGGGGGGCGCCATGAAAAACTGTTTTTT.

The V call is TRBV7-9, the J call TRBJ1-5; the match to TRBD1 covers 8 bases. V lost 4 bases and J lost 8; bases outside the gene matches: 4. In germline, CDR1 is SEHNR, CDR2 FQNEAQ (reference sequence). This CDR3 spans 13 amino acids. The CDR3 loop is CASSSDRAKPQHF. DNA for the CDR3: TGTGCCAGCAGCTCGGACAGGGCAAAGCCCCAGCATTTT. Based on the CDR3 plus reference TRBV7-9 and TRBJ1-5, the full variable domain is DTGVSQNPRHKITKRGQNVTFRCDPISEHNRLYWYRQTLGQGPEFLTYFQNEAQLEKSRLLSDRFSAERPKGSFSTLEIQRTEQGDSAMYLCASSSDRAKPQHFGDGTRLSIL.

V gene TRBV28 combines with J gene TRBJ1-4; D gene uncertain. Germline CDR1 is MDHEN and CDR2 is SYDVKM. The ends were cut back, 4 bases at V and 8 bases at J, with 17 bases in the middle. The CDR3 contains 15 residues. The CDR3 DNA reads as TGTGCCAGCAGTTCCCCCTCGGGTCTTGGGGAAAAACTGTTTTTT. It yields the protein CASSSPSGLGEKLFF.

The J gene is TRBJ2-2, the V gene TRBV6-6; the match to TRBD1 covers 8 bases. Germline-derived CDR1 and CDR2 are MNHNY and SVGAGI (reference sequence). CDR3 length equals 16 residues. Germline trimming cut 6 bases from V and 0 bases from J; bases unmatched to any gene: 6. Written as DNA, the CDR3 is TGTGCCAGCAGGGGACTGACAGGGGCGAACACCGGGGAGCTGTTTTTT. Encoded protein: CASRGLTGANTGELFF.

V and J are TRBV9 and TRBJ2-5; 13 positions match TRBD2. This CDR3 is built from 16 residues. V shed 3 bases, J shed 5 bases, and the junction held 7 bases outside the gene matches. Germline CDR1 is SGDLS and CDR2 is YYNGEE. In nucleotides, the CDR3 is TGTGCCAGCAGCGCCCGGACTAGCGGGGGCCCTGAGACCCAGTACTTC. Residues: CASSARTSGGPETQYF.

V usage is TRBV7-9 and J usage is TRBJ1-3; 9 nucleotides match TRBD1. The germline V gene has CDR1 SEHNR and CDR2 FQNEAQ (reference sequence). The CDR3 totals 15 residues. Trimming cost V 2 bases and J 7 bases; bases outside gene matches: 6. The CDR3 sequence is CASSLNWDRVNTIYF. The DNA of the CDR3 is TGTGCCAGCAGCTTAAATTGGGACAGGGTGAACACCATATATTTT.

The chain carries TRBV3-1 (or the pseudogene TRBV3-2) and TRBJ1-3; D is undetermined. This CDR3 spans 14 amino acids. V was cut by 1 base and J by 3 bases, with 7 bases left in between. In germline, CDR1 is LGHDT, CDR2 YNNKEL (reference sequence). CDR3 loop: CASSQGALGNTIYF. CDR3 nucleotide sequence: TGTGCCAGCAGCCAAGGGGCTCTTGGAAACACCATATATTTT.

This clone has only a few counts. The V call is TRBV12-3 or TRBV12-4, the J call TRBJ1-5; D gene uncertain. The CDR3 runs to 13 residues. V was clipped by 3 bases and J by 4 bases, with 7 bases between them. The CDR3 loop reads CASSLWENQPQHF. CDR3 DNA: TGTGCCAGCAGTTTGTGGGAGAATCAGCCCCAGCATTTT.

The rearrangement joins TRBV6-5 to TRBJ2-5; D may be TRBD2 (5 bases). CDR3 length: 15 amino acids. CDR1 is MNHEY, CDR2 SVGAGI, per germline. The germline V and J ends were trimmed by 2 bases and 5 bases, with 15 bases remaining between them. DNA of the CDR3: TGTGCCAGCAGTTACACGTCGGGGAAAGGGGAGACCCAGTACTTC. It codes for CASSYTSGKGETQYF.

For the CDR3, the DNA is TGTGCCAGCACCGGACAGTACCAAGAGACCCAGTACTTC. Residues: CASTGQYQETQYF. This rearrangement joins TRBV2 to TRBJ2-5; a weak D match, TRBD1 (6 bases). This CDR3 has 13 amino acids. Trimming stripped 7 bases from V and 0 bases from J, with 9 bases between. The germline CDR1 and CDR2 sequences are SNHLY and FYNNEI.

This clone came up a few times. The J gene is TRBJ2-2, the V gene TRBV7-3, with a weak D call TRBD2 (6 bases). The germline V and J ends were trimmed by 2 bases and 3 bases, with 7 bases remaining between them. This CDR3 is 14 amino acids long. Germline-derived CDR1 and CDR2 are SGHTA and FQGTGA. CDR3 nucleotide sequence: TGTGCCAGCAGCTTAGAGCGGGACACCGGGGAGCTGTTTTTT. Its translation: CASSLERDTGELFF.

The chain employs TRBV5-4 and TRBJ2-7; 11 bases match TRBD2. The CDR3 sequence is 14 residues long. Germline V gene sequence: CDR1 SGHNT, CDR2 YYREEE (reference sequence). V lost 4 bases and J lost 4; bases outside the gene matches: 4. The CDR3 loop is CASSSTSGGYEQYF. CDR3 in DNA: TGTGCCAGCAGCAGTACTAGCGGGGGTTACGAGCAGTACTTC.

The rearrangement joins TRBV9 to TRBJ2-2; 7 bases fit TRBD2. The CDR3 length is 18 residues. Germline trimming cut 1 base from V and 2 bases from J; bases unmatched to any gene: 11. The V gene's germline CDR1 is SGDLS and CDR2 YYNGEE. CDR3 sequence reads: CASSVTDQAGRNTGELFF. The CDR3 DNA reads TGTGCCAGCAGCGTAACAGACCAAGCGGGGCGCAACACCGGGGAGCTGTTTTTT.

This clone was seen only a few times. The genes are TRBV20-1 and TRBJ1-2, with D unresolved. The CDR3 is 11 residues long. V lost 5 bases and J 5 bases, leaving 9 bases between the germline ends. From germline, CDR1 is DFQATT and CDR2 SNEGSKA (reference sequence). This CDR3 is CSALPGYGYTF. The DNA of the CDR3 is TGCAGTGCTTTACCCGGGTATGGCTACACCTTC.

This clone was counted a single time. This rearrangement joins TRBV5-1 to TRBJ2-2; 7 bases match TRBD2. The CDR3 has 16 amino acids. With 5 bases clipped from V and 0 bases from J, the junction kept 7 bases outside the gene matches. Germline lookup yields CDR1 SGHRS and CDR2 YFSETQ. In DNA form, the CDR3 reads TGCGCCAGCAGGTTGCGGGGGACCGCGAACACCGGGGAGCTGTTTTTT. This encodes CASRLRGTANTGELFF. The variable domain in full, with the rest retrieved from reference TRBV5-1 and TRBJ2-2, is KAGVTQTPRYLIKTRGQQVTLSCSPISGHRSVSWYQQTPGQGLQFLFEYFSETQRNKGNFPGRFSGRQFSNSRSEMNVSTLELGDSALYLCASRLRGTANTGELFFGEGSRLTVL.

J is TRBJ1-6 and V is TRBV19; maybe TRBD1 (5 bases). Germline CDR1 reads LNHDA; CDR2 reads SQIVND (reference sequence). This CDR3 comprises 15 residues. Trimming stripped 8 bases from V and 2 bases from J, with 13 bases between. CDR3 nucleotide sequence: TGTGCCAGTGGTCAGGGTGGGGCCTATAATTCACCCCTCCACTTT. This sequence encodes CASGQGGAYNSPLHF.